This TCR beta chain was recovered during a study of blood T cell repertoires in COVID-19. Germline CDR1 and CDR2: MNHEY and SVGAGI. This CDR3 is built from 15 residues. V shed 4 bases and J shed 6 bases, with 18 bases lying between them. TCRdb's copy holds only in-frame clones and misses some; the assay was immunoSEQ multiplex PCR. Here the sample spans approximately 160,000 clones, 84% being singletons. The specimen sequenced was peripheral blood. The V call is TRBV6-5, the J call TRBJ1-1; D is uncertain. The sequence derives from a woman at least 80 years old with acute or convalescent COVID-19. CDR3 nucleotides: TGTGCCAGCAGTTTCGACTGGCAGAGGAGCTCTGAAGCTTTCTTT. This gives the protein CASSFDWQRSSEAFF.